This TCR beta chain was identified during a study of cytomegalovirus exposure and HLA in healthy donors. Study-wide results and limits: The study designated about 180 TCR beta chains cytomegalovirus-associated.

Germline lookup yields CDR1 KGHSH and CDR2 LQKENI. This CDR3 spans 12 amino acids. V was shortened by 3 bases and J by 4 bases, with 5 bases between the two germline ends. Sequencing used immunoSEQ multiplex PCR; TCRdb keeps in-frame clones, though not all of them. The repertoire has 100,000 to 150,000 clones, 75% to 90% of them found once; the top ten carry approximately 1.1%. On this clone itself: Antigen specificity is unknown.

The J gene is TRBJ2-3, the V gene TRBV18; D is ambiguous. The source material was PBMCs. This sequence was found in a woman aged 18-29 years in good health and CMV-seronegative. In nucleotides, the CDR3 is TGTGCCAGCTCACCCACTGCAGATACGCAGTATTTT. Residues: CASSPTADTQYF.